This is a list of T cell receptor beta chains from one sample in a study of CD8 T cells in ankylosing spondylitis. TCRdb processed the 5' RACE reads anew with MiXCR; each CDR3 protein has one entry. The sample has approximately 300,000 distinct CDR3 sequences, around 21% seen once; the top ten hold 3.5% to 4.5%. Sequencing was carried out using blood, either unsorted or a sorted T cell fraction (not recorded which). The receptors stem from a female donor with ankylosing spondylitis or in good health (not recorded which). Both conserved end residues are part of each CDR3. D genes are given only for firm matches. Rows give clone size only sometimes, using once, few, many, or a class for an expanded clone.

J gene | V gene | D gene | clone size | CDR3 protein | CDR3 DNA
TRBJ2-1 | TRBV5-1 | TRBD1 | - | CASSLAQGSYNEQFF | TGCGCCAGCAGCTTGGCACAGGGGTCGTACAATGAGCAGTTCTTC
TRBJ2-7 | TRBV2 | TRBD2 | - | CASSETSGSPYEQYF | TGTGCCAGCAGTGAGACTAGCGGGAGCCCCTACGAGCAGTACTTC
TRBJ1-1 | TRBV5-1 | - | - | CASSRSGVGTEAFF | TGCGCCAGCAGCCGCTCCGGGGTGGGGACTGAAGCTTTCTTT
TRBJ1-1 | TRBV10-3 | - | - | CAISEVAGQAFF | TGTGCCATCAGTGAGGTGGCAGGGCAAGCTTTCTTT
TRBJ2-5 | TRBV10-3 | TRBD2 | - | CAISVKGLAGVETQYF | TGTGCCATCAGTGTTAAAGGACTAGCGGGAGTAGAGACCCAGTACTTC
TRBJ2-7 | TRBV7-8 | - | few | CASSLGRPSYEQYF | TGTGCCAGCAGCTTAGGGCGACCCTCCTACGAGCAGTACTTC
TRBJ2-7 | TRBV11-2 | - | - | CASSLFPRSGVYEQYF | TGTGCCAGCAGCTTATTCCCCCGCAGCGGAGTCTACGAGCAGTACTTC
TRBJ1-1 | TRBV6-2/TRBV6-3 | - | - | CASRVTAGPNTEAFF | TGTGCCAGCAGGGTTACGGCAGGACCGAACACTGAAGCTTTCTTT
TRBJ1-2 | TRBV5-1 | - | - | CASSPEGSYGYTF | TGCGCCAGCAGCCCAGAAGGGTCTTATGGCTACACCTTC
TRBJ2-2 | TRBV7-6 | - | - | CASSFSGGPIGGELFF | TGTGCCAGCAGCTTTAGCGGCGGACCCATAGGTGGGGAGCTGTTTTTT
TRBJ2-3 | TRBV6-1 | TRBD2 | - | CASLSGRLLDTQYF | TGTGCCAGCCTTAGCGGGAGACTTCTAGATACGCAGTATTTT
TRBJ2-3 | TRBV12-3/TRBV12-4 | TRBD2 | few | CASSLGTSGGTDTQYF | TGTGCCAGCAGTTTAGGGACTAGCGGAGGGACAGATACGCAGTATTTT
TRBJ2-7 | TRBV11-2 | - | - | CASSWDSLSYEQYF | TGTGCCAGCAGCTGGGACTCTCTTTCCTACGAGCAGTACTTC
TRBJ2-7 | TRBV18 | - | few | CASSPGGRGRDEQYF | TGTGCCAGCTCACCCGGGGGGCGTGGGCGAGACGAGCAGTACTTC
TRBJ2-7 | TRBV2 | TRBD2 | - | CASLSPGTSGRGPLLSEYF | TGTGCCAGCCTATCCCCCGGGACTAGCGGGAGAGGGCCCCTTCTATCGGAGTACTTC
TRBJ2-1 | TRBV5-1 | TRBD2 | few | CASSSQAGGGGDEQFF | TGCGCCAGCAGCTCGCAAGCGGGAGGGGGTGGCGATGAGCAGTTCTTC
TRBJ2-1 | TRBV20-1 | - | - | CSACGSGTHNEQFF | TGCAGTGCATGCGGGAGTGGGACACACAATGAGCAGTTCTTC
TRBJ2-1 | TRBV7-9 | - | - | CASSFLAFQNEQFF | TGTGCCAGCAGCTTCCTAGCGTTTCAGAATGAGCAGTTCTTC
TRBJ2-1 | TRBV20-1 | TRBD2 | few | CSARGGTSGEFF | TGCAGTGCTAGAGGGGGGACTAGCGGAGAGTTCTTC
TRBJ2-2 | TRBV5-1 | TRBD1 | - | CASSSDRVGATGELFF | TGCGCCAGCAGCTCGGACAGGGTTGGCGCCACCGGGGAGCTGTTTTTT
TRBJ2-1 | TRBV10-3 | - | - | CAINPTEDNEQFF | TGTGCCATCAATCCGACGGAGGACAATGAGCAGTTCTTC
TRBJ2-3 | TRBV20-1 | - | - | CSARSGSTDTQYF | TGCAGTGCGAGAAGCGGGAGCACAGATACGCAGTATTTT
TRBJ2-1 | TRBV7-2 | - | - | CASSDHYNEQFF | TGTGCCAGCAGCGACCATTACAATGAGCAGTTCTTC
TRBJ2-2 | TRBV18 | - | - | CASSPARYTGELFF | TGTGCCAGCTCACCGGCCAGGTACACCGGGGAGCTGTTTTTT
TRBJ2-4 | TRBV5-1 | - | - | CASSLQVGIQYF | TGCGCCAGCAGCTTACAGGTCGGCATTCAGTACTTC
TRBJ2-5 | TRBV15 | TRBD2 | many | CATSGWTSGQETQYF | TGTGCCACCAGCGGATGGACTAGCGGCCAAGAGACCCAGTACTTC
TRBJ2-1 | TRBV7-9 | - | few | CASSLSQVNEQFF | TGTGCCAGCAGCTTATCCCAGGTCAATGAGCAGTTCTTC
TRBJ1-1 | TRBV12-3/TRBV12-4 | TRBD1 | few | CASRISTGSYTEAFF | TGTGCCAGCAGGATTTCGACAGGGAGTTACACTGAAGCTTTCTTT
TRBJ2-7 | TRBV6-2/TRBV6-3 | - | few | CASSPGGRSYF | TGTGCCAGCAGTCCCGGAGGGCGTTCCTACTTC
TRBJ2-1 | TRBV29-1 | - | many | CSVDKGGEQFF | TGCAGCGTTGATAAGGGTGGTGAGCAGTTCTTC
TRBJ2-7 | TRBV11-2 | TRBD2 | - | CASSERTASGTYEQYF | TGTGCCAGCAGCGAGAGGACGGCTAGCGGCACCTACGAGCAGTACTTC
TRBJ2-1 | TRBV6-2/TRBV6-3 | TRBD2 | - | CASRGSRASGYNEQFF | TGTGCCAGCAGGGGGAGTAGGGCTAGCGGATACAATGAGCAGTTCTTC
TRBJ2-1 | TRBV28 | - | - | CASSAGTVLTRFVF | TGTGCCAGCAGTGCCGGGACCGTCTTAACCCGTTTTGTCTTC
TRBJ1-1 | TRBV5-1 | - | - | CASSLDVNTEAFF | TGCGCCAGCAGCTTGGACGTGAACACTGAAGCTTTCTTT
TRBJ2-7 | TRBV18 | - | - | CASSPRQAEGRLVYEQYF | TGTGCCAGCTCACCGAGACAGGCGGAAGGGCGACTAGTCTACGAGCAGTACTTC
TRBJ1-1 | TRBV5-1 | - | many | CASSFQTNTEAFF | TGCGCCAGCAGCTTTCAGACGAACACTGAAGCTTTCTTT
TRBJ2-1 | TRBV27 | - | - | CASSLSGGTHYNEQFF | TGTGCCAGCAGTTTATCCGGCGGGACACATTACAATGAGCAGTTCTTC
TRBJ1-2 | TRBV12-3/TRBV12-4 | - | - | CASSFSGRAGGYTF | TGTGCCAGCAGTTTTTCGGGGAGGGCGGGTGGCTACACCTTC
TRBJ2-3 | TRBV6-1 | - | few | CASLDPLSGTDTQYF | TGTGCCAGCCTGGACCCCTTGAGCGGCACAGATACGCAGTATTTT
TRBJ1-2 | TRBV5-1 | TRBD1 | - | CASSWSSGDSGGYTF | TGCGCCAGCAGCTGGAGCTCGGGGGACAGCGGAGGCTACACCTTC
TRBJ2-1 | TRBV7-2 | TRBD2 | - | CASSLVLGRARGNEQFF | TGTGCCAGCAGCTTAGTTTTGGGGAGGGCCCGGGGCAATGAGCAGTTCTTC
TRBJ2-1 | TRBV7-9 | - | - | CASSLAYRADLRYEQFF | TGTGCCAGCAGCTTAGCCTATCGAGCGGACCTTCGGTATGAGCAGTTCTTC
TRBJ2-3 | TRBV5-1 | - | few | CASSLAQGADTQYF | TGCGCCAGCAGCTTGGCACAGGGAGCAGATACGCAGTATTTT
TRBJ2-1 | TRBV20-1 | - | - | CSARSKVQFF | TGCAGTGCTAGAAGTAAAGTCCAGTTCTTC
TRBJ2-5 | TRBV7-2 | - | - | CASSLTGPQETQYF | TGTGCCAGCAGCTTAACAGGGCCTCAAGAGACCCAGTACTTC
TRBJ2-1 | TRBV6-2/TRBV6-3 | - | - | CASNLQRGELFF | TGTGCCAGCAACCTCCAGAGGGGTGAGCTGTTCTTC
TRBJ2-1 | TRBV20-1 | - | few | CSATRTYNEQFF | TGCAGTGCTACACGGACTTACAATGAGCAGTTCTTC
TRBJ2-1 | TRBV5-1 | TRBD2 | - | CASSRVLAGLVDEQFF | TGCGCCAGCAGTAGGGTACTAGCGGGACTAGTTGATGAGCAGTTCTTC
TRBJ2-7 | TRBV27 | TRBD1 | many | CASSLRQGRYEQYF | TGTGCCAGCAGTTTACGACAGGGGAGGTACGAGCAGTACTTC
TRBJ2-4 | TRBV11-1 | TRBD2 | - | CASSAGTSGLLAKNIQYF | TGTGCCAGCAGCGCCGGGACTAGCGGGCTACTAGCCAAAAACATTCAGTACTTC
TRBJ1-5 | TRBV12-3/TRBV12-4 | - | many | CASSLSVRQPQHF | TGTGCCAGCAGTTTAAGCGTACGGCAGCCCCAGCATTTT
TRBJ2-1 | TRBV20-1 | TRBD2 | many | CSASPPSGIYNEQFF | TGCAGTGCTAGCCCCCCTAGCGGGATATACAATGAGCAGTTCTTC
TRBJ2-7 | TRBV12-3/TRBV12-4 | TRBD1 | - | CASSRGRSGGEQYF | TGTGCCAGCAGCCGTGGACGTTCAGGGGGCGAGCAGTACTTC